In this sample, the clone carrying this T cell receptor (beta chain) turned up once. This record belongs to a study of cytomegalovirus exposure and HLA in healthy donors. Per the germline V gene, CDR1 is KGHSH and CDR2 is LQKENI. J was trimmed by 6 bases and V by 4 bases; bases with no gene match: 5. The CDR3 is made up of 15 amino acids. Separation from the approximately 670-subject first cohort characterized the roughly 120-subject validation cohort, to which the donors belonged. Profiling relied on immunoSEQ multiplex PCR, and the TCRdb table lists in-frame clones only, not all of them. The data contain 190,000 or so clones, approximately 84% of them singletons.

This rearrangement joins TRBV18 to TRBJ1-6; 8 bases match TRBD1. This TCR was recovered from a woman between 18 and 29 years old in good health and CMV-seropositive. Sequencing was performed on PBMCs. CDR3 DNA sequence: TGTGCCAGCTCACTGGACAGGGCGGGTAATTCACCCCTCCACTTT. It is translated as CASSLDRAGNSPLHF. Based on the CDR3 plus reference TRBV18 and TRBJ1-6, the full variable domain is NAGVMQNPRHLVRRRGQEARLRCSPMKGHSHVYWYRQLPEEGLKFMVYLQKENIIDESGMPKERFSAEFPKEGPSILRIQQVVRGDSAAYFCASSLDRAGNSPLHFGNGTRLTVT.